This T cell receptor beta chain originates from a study of cytomegalovirus exposure and HLA in healthy donors. The V gene's germline CDR1 is SGDLS and CDR2 YYNGEE. J was trimmed by 3 bases and V by 3 bases; bases with no gene match: 9. This CDR3 is 16 amino acids long. The PCR had 60 Vbeta and 13 Jbeta primers. Generated by immunoSEQ multiplex PCR, the TCRdb table keeps only in-frame clones and is missing some. The profile covers under 150,000 clones, with 75% to 80% appearing a single time and 1.5% to 2% taken by the ten largest. Study results and caveats: A missense variant in DCLRE1C was later tied to TCR beta V- and J-gene trimming.

This clone was detected only a few times. As yet, its antigen is unknown. The chain employs TRBV9 and TRBJ2-5; the match to TRBD1 covers 9 bases. Sequencing was carried out using PBMCs. The origin of this receptor is a woman aged 25 to 45 in good health and CMV-seronegative. The CDR3 loop reads CASSAGTGLKKETQYF. The CDR3 nucleotides are TGTGCCAGCAGCGCAGGGACAGGGCTTAAAAAAGAGACCCAGTACTTC.